This entry lists 2 T cell receptor beta chains sequenced from one sample in a study of T cells in Graves' hyperthyroidism and ophthalmopathy. RNA transcripts were the template for amplifying TCR beta CDR3 regions. The TCR CDR3 was amplified in a first-round RT-PCR using the HTBI primer set. TCRdb re-called the multiplex PCR reads with MiXCR, one entry per CDR3 protein. Altogether 450,000 to 700,000 distinct CDR3 sequences are present, more than 45% being singletons, with the ten largest covering around 20%. Sequencing input: peripheral blood or thyroid tissue (not recorded which). The receptors were sampled from an adult woman with Graves' disease, either hyperthyroidism or ophthalmopathy (not recorded which).

This clonotype was picked up many times. The V gene is TRBV6-5, the J gene TRBJ1-3; the D is unclear. V was clipped by 2 bases and J by 3 bases, with 11 bases between them. The CDR3 is 15 amino acids. Germline V gene sequence: CDR1 MNHEY, CDR2 SVGAGI. In DNA form, the CDR3 reads TGTGCCAGCAGTTACGCGGGATGGTATGGAAACACCATATATTTT. Translating gives CASSYAGWYGNTIYF.

The genes are TRBV7-8 and TRBJ1-3; D remains unclear. The CDR3 totals 11 residues. Trimming cost V 7 bases and J 4 bases, with 5 bases left between them. Germline V gene lookup returns CDR1 SGHVS and CDR2 FQNEAQ. CDR3 sequence reads: CASIEGNTIYF. The CDR3 DNA is TGTGCCAGCATCGAGGGAAACACCATATATTTT.